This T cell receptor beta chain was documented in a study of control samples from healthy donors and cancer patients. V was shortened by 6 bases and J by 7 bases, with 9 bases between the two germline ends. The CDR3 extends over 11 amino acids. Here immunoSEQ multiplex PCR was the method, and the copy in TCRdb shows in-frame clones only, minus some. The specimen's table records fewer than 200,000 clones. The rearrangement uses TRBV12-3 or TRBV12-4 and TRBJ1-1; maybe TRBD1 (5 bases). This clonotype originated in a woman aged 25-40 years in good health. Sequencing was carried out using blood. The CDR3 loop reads CASSLGLEAFF. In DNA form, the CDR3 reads TGTGCCAGCAGCTTGGGACTTGAAGCTTTCTTT.